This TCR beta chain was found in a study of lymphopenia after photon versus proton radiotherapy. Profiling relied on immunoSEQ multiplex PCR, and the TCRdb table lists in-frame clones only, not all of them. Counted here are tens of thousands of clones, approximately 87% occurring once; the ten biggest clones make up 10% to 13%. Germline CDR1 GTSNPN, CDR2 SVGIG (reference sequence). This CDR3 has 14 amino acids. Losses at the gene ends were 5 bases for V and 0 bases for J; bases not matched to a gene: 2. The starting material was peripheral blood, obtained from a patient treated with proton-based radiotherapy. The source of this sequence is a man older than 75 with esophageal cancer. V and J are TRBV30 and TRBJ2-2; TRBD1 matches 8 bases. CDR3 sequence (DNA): TGTGCCTGGGACAGGGGCGCGAACACCGGGGAGCTGTTTTTT. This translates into CAWDRGANTGELFF.